This T cell receptor (beta chain) was identified in a study of T-cell memory formation after mild COVID-19. About the study: Clustering of TCRs was largely donor specific. Study results and limitations: A balance of CD4 and CD8 characterized clones contracting day 15 to 85, whereas later expanders leaned CD4+. Nothing confirmed that second-wave clones peaking on day 37 were specific for SARS-CoV-2.

TCRdb analysed the 5' RACE reads with MiXCR anew, one entry per CDR3 protein. The sample includes a few hundred thousand distinct CDR3 sequences, around a tenth of them seen just once. The CDR3 consists of 15 residues. CDR1 SGHVS and CDR2 FQNEAQ come from the germline V gene. V dropped 5 bases and J dropped 2; count of bases not matched to a gene: 4. As to this clonotype: Its antigen is as yet unknown.

The sample comprised PBMCs or a T cell subset sorted from them (not recorded which). The V and J genes are TRBV7-8 and TRBJ2-1; TRBD1 matches at 9 bases. This TCR derives from a young man who had mild COVID-19 (a few samples of this study predate the infection). Cell type and time point are not known. The CDR3: CASSRGTGTYNEQFF. CDR3 DNA sequence: TGTGCCAGCAGCCGGGGGACAGGGACCTACAATGAGCAGTTCTTC.